Below are 21 T cell receptor beta chains sequenced from a single sample in a study of blood T cell repertoires in COVID-19. The protocol was immunoSEQ multiplex PCR, while the TCRdb copy is restricted to in-frame clones and leaves out a portion. The sample lists some 130,000 clones, about 92% occurring once. The sample comprised peripheral blood. The receptors were gathered from a man between 60 and 70 years old with COVID-19, enrolled during active disease.

The chain couples TRBV30 to TRBJ2-6; TRBD1 agrees at 7 bases. The CDR3 is made up of 17 amino acids. Germline CDR1 GTSNPN, CDR2 SVGIG (reference sequence). V lost 4 bases and J lost 0; bases outside the gene matches: 9. The CDR3 DNA follows: TGTGCCTGGAAGGCTCAGGGGGTAAGCTCTGGGGCCAACGTCCTGACTTTC. This codes for CAWKAQGVSSGANVLTF.

The chain joins TRBV28 to TRBJ1-4; D is ambiguous. The germline CDR1 and CDR2 sequences are MDHEN and SYDVKM. V was clipped by 5 bases and J by 8 bases, with 18 bases between them. The CDR3 contains 15 residues. The CDR3 here is CASSPASGWEEKLFF. The CDR3 DNA follows: TGTGCCAGCAGTCCCGCAAGCGGATGGGAGGAAAAACTGTTTTTT.

The V and J genes are TRBV7-9 and TRBJ1-1; D unclear. The CDR3 runs 11 residues. CDR1 and CDR2 from the germline V gene are SEHNR and FQNEAQ (reference sequence). Between the trimmed V and J ends, which lost 5 bases and 5 bases, there was a span of 6 bases. CDR3: CASSERTEAFF. The CDR3 DNA follows: TGTGCCAGCAGCGAGAGGACTGAAGCTTTCTTT.

This chain's CDR3 is CASSLGHPTNTGELFF. Here the CDR3 DNA reads TGTGCCAGCAGTTTGGGACACCCTACGAACACCGGGGAGCTGTTTTTT. This sequence joins TRBV6-2 or TRBV6-3 and TRBJ2-2; D is possibly TRBD1 (6 bases). This CDR3 is built from 16 residues. V was pared by 4 bases and J by 0 bases, with 12 bases between. Looked up from germline, CDR1 is MNHEY and CDR2 is SVGEGT.

J is TRBJ1-3 and V is TRBV28, with 7 bases matching TRBD1. CDR3 length: 15 amino acids. CDR1 is MDHEN and CDR2 is SYDVKM in the germline V gene. V shed 4 bases, J shed 2 bases, and the junction held 5 bases outside the gene matches. CDR3 DNA: TGTGCCAGCAGTTCGACAGGGTTGGCTGGAAACACCATATATTTT. Protein sequence: CASSSTGLAGNTIYF.

CDR3 residues: CAWSAGGSDSPLHF. Written as DNA, the CDR3 is TGTGCCTGGAGTGCCGGTGGAAGCGATTCACCCCTCCACTTT. The V and J genes are TRBV30 and TRBJ1-6; D is unresolved. The V gene's germline CDR1 is GTSNPN and CDR2 SVGIG (reference sequence). Deletions cut 1 base from V and 8 bases from J, with 12 bases between. The CDR3 is made up of 14 amino acids.

The chain links TRBV10-1 to TRBJ1-6; D remains unclear. Germline CDR1 WNHNN, CDR2 SYGVQD (reference sequence). This CDR3 has 14 residues. Trimming removed 3 bases at V and 1 base at J, with 4 bases between. CDR3 sequence reads: CASSEASYNSPLHF. Written as DNA, the CDR3 is TGCGCCAGCAGTGAAGCTTCCTATAATTCACCCCTCCACTTT.

The chain is built from TRBV2 and TRBJ2-3, with D perhaps matching TRBD1 (5 bases). This CDR3 spans 22 amino acids. V lost 6 bases and J 0 bases, leaving 34 bases between the germline ends. CDR1 is SNHLY and CDR2 is FYNNEI in the germline V gene. The CDR3 DNA sequence: TGTGCCAGCAGGACGCTTGACGGGCAGGGAATTCGAGCGTTTGCAAGCACAGATACGCAGTATTTT. Its translation: CASRTLDGQGIRAFASTDTQYF.

The chain carries TRBV7-2 and TRBJ2-7; D ambiguous. CDR3 length: 14 amino acids. Germline V gene sequence: CDR1 SGHTA, CDR2 FQGNSA. With 1 base removed from V and 2 bases from J, the gap between germline ends came to 9 bases. CDR3 in amino acids: CASSLGEEAYEQYF. DNA for the CDR3: TGTGCCAGCAGCTTAGGAGAGGAAGCCTACGAGCAGTACTTC.

The V and J genes are TRBV2 and TRBJ1-4; unclear D gene. Trimming shortened V by 6 bases and J by 2 bases, and 7 bases separated the two germline ends. CDR1 and CDR2 from the germline V gene are SNHLY and FYNNEI. The length of the CDR3 is 13 residues. The CDR3 loop reads CASRAGTNEKLFF. For the CDR3, the DNA is TGTGCCAGCAGAGCGGGGACTAATGAAAAACTGTTTTTT.

J is TRBJ2-1 and V is TRBV19; the match to TRBD2 covers 16 bases. This CDR3 has 17 amino acids. CDR1 and CDR2 from the germline V gene are LNHDA and SQIVND (reference sequence). J gave up 6 bases and V 0 bases, and 2 bases lay outside the gene matches. CDR3 amino acids: CASSIDGTSGRGNEQFF. In nucleotides, the CDR3 is TGTGCCAGTAGTATAGACGGGACTAGCGGGAGGGGCAATGAGCAGTTCTTC. The full variable domain, with the rest looked up from reference TRBV19 and TRBJ2-1, is DGGITQSPKYLFRKEGQNVTLSCEQNLNHDAMYWYRQDPGQGLRLIYYSQIVNDFQKGDIAEGYSVSREKKESFPLTVTSAQKNPTAFYLCASSIDGTSGRGNEQFFGPGTRLTVL.

This clone turned up a few times. The chain combines TRBV6-5 with TRBJ2-1, with TRBD2 identical over 10 bases. The CDR3 has 14 amino acids. Germline V lookup: CDR1 MNHEY, CDR2 SVGAGI. V lost 6 bases, J lost 5 bases, and 4 bases stayed unmatched. As DNA, the CDR3 is TGTGCCAGCAGATCCGGACTAGCGGACAATGAGCAGTTCTTC. Translated: CASRSGLADNEQFF.

Only one count was recorded for this clone. This chain connects TRBV25-1 to TRBJ1-2; 9 bases agree with TRBD1. Germline CDR1 and CDR2: MGHDK and SYGVNS. The V gene end was trimmed by 8 bases and the J gene end by 5 bases; junction bases not matched to a gene: 6. The length of the CDR3 is 13 residues. Written as DNA, the CDR3 is TGTGCCAGCGGGAGGACAGGGGAGTATGGCTACACCTTC. It encodes CASGRTGEYGYTF.

V gene TRBV29-1 combines with J gene TRBJ2-7; possible D gene TRBD1, 6 bases. This CDR3 has 15 residues. Germline CDR1 and CDR2: SQVTM and ANQGSEA. V was trimmed by 0 bases and J by 7 bases, leaving 19 bases between them. The CDR3 DNA reads as TGCAGCGTTGAAGATCAGGGGAGAGGCCTTCGGGAGCAGTACTTC. Its protein is CSVEDQGRGLREQYF.

V gene TRBV4-2 combines with J gene TRBJ1-4, with D possibly being TRBD1 (6 bases). CDR3 length: 17 amino acids. Germline CDR1 and CDR2: LGHNA and YNFKEQ. With 4 bases removed from V and 0 bases from J, the gap between germline ends came to 15 bases. The CDR3 loop reads CASSLTGHLATNEKLFF. The CDR3 nucleotides are TGTGCCAGCAGCCTTACGGGACACCTTGCAACTAATGAAAAACTGTTTTTT.

This chain uses TRBV30 with TRBJ1-2; D perhaps matches TRBD1 (5 bases). Trimming stripped 5 bases from V and 6 bases from J, with 16 bases between. Germline CDR1 is GTSNPN and CDR2 is SVGIG (reference sequence). CDR3 length: 13 residues. CDR3 nucleotide sequence: TGTGCCTGGCCGGGGACGGCGGGGGATGGCTACACCTTC. Translating it yields CAWPGTAGDGYTF. The variable domain in full, completed from reference TRBV30 and TRBJ1-2, reads SQTIHQWPATLVQPVGSPLSLECTVEGTSNPNLYWYRQAAGRGLQLLFYSVGIGQISSEVPQNLSASRPQDRQFILSSKKLLLSDSGFYLCAWPGTAGDGYTFGSGTRLTVV.

The V gene is TRBV6-1, the J gene TRBJ2-7; no definite D call. Trimming cost V 3 bases and J 3 bases, with 9 bases left between them. The CDR3 covers 13 residues. CDR1 is MNHNS and CDR2 is SASEGT in the germline V gene. The CDR3: CASSDGPGYEQYF. The DNA of the CDR3 is TGTGCCAGCAGTGACGGCCCAGGCTACGAGCAGTACTTC.

The chain's CDR3 is CASSQGVGEYNEQFF. The CDR3 DNA sequence: TGTGCCAGCAGCCAAGGGGTGGGAGAGTACAATGAGCAGTTCTTC. This rearrangement joins TRBV3-1 (or the pseudogene TRBV3-2) to TRBJ2-1; perhaps TRBD2 as D (5 bases). Germline assignment: CDR1 LGHDT and CDR2 YNNKEL (reference sequence). V was shortened by 1 base and J by 4 bases, with 11 bases between the two germline ends. The CDR3 has 15 amino acids.

This clone has only a few counts. The chain has TRBV5-5 and TRBJ2-1, with D tentatively TRBD2 (5 bases). Trimming stripped 0 bases from V and 0 bases from J, with 13 bases between. This CDR3 spans 17 amino acids. Germline-derived CDR1 and CDR2 are SGHKS and YYEKEE (reference sequence). CDR3 protein: CASSLAPLDRSYNEQFF. The DNA for the CDR3 is TGTGCCAGCAGCTTGGCACCACTAGACCGCTCCTACAATGAGCAGTTCTTC.

The V gene is TRBV12-5, the J gene TRBJ1-2, with D hard to call. This CDR3 has 12 residues. Germline V gives CDR1 LGHNT, CDR2 FRNRAP. The germline V and J ends were trimmed by 6 bases and 1 base, with 6 bases remaining between them. The CDR3 region has the DNA TGTGCTAGTGGCGGTAGTAACTATGGCTACACCTTC. Its translation is CASGGSNYGYTF.

The rearrangement links TRBV6-1 to TRBJ2-3; the D gene is possibly TRBD2 (6 bases). The V end lost 1 base, the J end lost 1 base, and 12 bases lay between the germline ends. The germline CDR1 and CDR2 sequences are MNHNS and SASEGT. This CDR3 is 16 amino acids long. As DNA, the CDR3 is TGTGCCAGCAGTGAAGGAAGAGCGGGCCGCACAGATACGCAGTATTTT. This translates into CASSEGRAGRTDTQYF.